Below, 24 T cell receptor beta chains from the same sample are listed, as sequenced in a study of CD8+ T cells in alopecia areata. Reverse transcription of extracted RNA yielded cDNA, which provided the sequencing template. Only in-frame clones appear in the TCRdb table, and some are missing; sequencing was by immunoSEQ multiplex PCR. This table has around 300,000 clones, roughly 63% appearing once. Stated treatment: oral pan-JAK inhibitor, 5-10 mg twice daily. Sequenced material: CD4+ T cells sorted from blood, taken around week 52, from a patient treated with tofacitinib. The origin of the receptors is a human donor with alopecia areata.

This clone was seen a handful of times. The chain is built from TRBV5-1 and TRBJ2-5; D not resolved. With 4 bases removed from V and 2 bases from J, the gap between germline ends came to 15 bases. This CDR3 region has 15 residues. CDR1 and CDR2 from the germline V gene are SGHRS and YFSETQ. The CDR3 coding sequence is TGCGCCAGCAGCCAAAAGACCCCTGATCAAGAGACCCAGTACTTC. Encoded protein: CASSQKTPDQETQYF.

This chain uses TRBV29-1 with TRBJ2-5; tentative D call: TRBD1 (6 bases). V lost 7 bases and J 3 bases, leaving 12 bases between the germline ends. CDR1 is SQVTM, CDR2 ANQGSEA, per germline. This CDR3 has 12 residues. CDR3: CSALQGEETQYF. The CDR3 bases are TGCAGCGCCCTACAGGGAGAAGAGACCCAGTACTTC.

This clone turned up a few times. V is TRBV6-5 and J is TRBJ2-7, with D possibly being TRBD2 (5 bases). The V end was cut by 8 bases, the J end by 3 bases, with 14 bases between. Looked up from germline, CDR1 is MNHEY and CDR2 is SVGAGI. The CDR3 sequence is 13 residues long. The CDR3 loop is CASRPPGSYEQYF. The CDR3 DNA reads TGTGCCAGCCGACCGCCGGGGAGCTACGAGCAGTACTTC.

The chain has TRBV29-1 and TRBJ1-1; 7 bases are shared with TRBD1. This CDR3 has 12 residues. CDR1 and CDR2 (germline): SQVTM, ANQGSEA. J gave up 6 bases and V 7 bases, and 8 bases lay outside the gene matches. Written as DNA, the CDR3 is TGCAGCGCCAAACCGACAGGGTCTGAAGCTTTCTTT. This sequence encodes CSAKPTGSEAFF.

This chain uses TRBV20-1 with TRBJ2-1; D gene ambiguous. The CDR3 covers 11 residues. Germline CDR1 reads DFQATT; CDR2 reads SNEGSKA (reference sequence). V lost 2 bases, J lost 4 bases, and 3 bases lay in between. In DNA form, the CDR3 reads TGCAGTGCTAGATTTTACAATGAGCAGTTCTTC. Translated: CSARFYNEQFF.

This chain joins TRBV7-9 and TRBJ1-6, with D hard to call. The CDR3 covers 13 residues. V lost 2 bases and J 8 bases, leaving 7 bases between the germline ends. Germline values: CDR1 SEHNR, CDR2 FQNEAQ (reference sequence). CDR3 DNA sequence: TGTGCCAGCAGCTTACAGGTTGATTCACCCCTCCACTTT. Translation: CASSLQVDSPLHF.

The J gene is TRBJ1-3, the V gene TRBV7-6; D is undetermined. V was trimmed by 3 bases and J by 2 bases, leaving 14 bases between them. CDR3 length: 16 residues. Germline CDR1 is SGHVS and CDR2 is FNYEAQ. DNA for the CDR3: TGTGCCAGCAGCTTTTACCGACTCTCCCCTGGAAACACCATATATTTT. Translating it yields CASSFYRLSPGNTIYF.

CDR3 nucleotide sequence: TGTGCCATCAGCCAGACAGGGGGAGATACCGGGGAGCTGTTTTTT. Protein product: CAISQTGGDTGELFF. V and J are TRBV10-3 and TRBJ2-2; 9 bases are a match to TRBD1. The CDR3 totals 15 residues. The junction had 7 bases not matched to a gene; V was cut back by 6 bases and J by 5 bases. The V gene's germline CDR1 is ENHRY and CDR2 SYGVKD.

The CDR3 protein is CSALDSFEAFF. The CDR3 DNA sequence: TGCAGTGCTCTCGATTCGTTCGAAGCTTTCTTT. The genes are TRBV20-1 and TRBJ1-1; D gene unclear. Germline V gene data show CDR1 as DFQATT and CDR2 as SNEGSKA (reference sequence). The CDR3 contains 11 residues. The ends were cut back, 5 bases at V and 8 bases at J, with 12 bases in the middle.

The genes are TRBV29-1 and TRBJ2-5; D may be TRBD1 (5 bases). The CDR3 is made up of 12 amino acids. V was trimmed by 5 bases and J by 2 bases, leaving 9 bases between them. Germline lookup yields CDR1 SQVTM and CDR2 ANQGSEA. As DNA, the CDR3 is TGCAGCGTTACAGGCGCTCAAGAGACCCAGTACTTC. Amino acids: CSVTGAQETQYF.

The chain joins TRBV29-1 to TRBJ2-5, with D maybe TRBD1 (5 bases). Trimming removed 7 bases from V and 1 base from J, with 10 bases in between. CDR1 is SQVTM, CDR2 ANQGSEA, per germline. This CDR3 spans 12 amino acids. The CDR3 is CSGYDSQETQYF. Here the CDR3 DNA reads TGCAGCGGCTACGACAGCCAAGAGACCCAGTACTTC.

The chain carries TRBV7-9 and TRBJ2-7; 8 bases are a match to TRBD1. The CDR3 spans 15 residues. CDR1 is SEHNR and CDR2 is FQNEAQ in the germline V gene (reference sequence). The junction had 11 bases not matched to a gene; V was cut back by 7 bases and J by 3 bases. The CDR3 coding sequence is TGTGCCAGCACAGCTCAGGGACAGGAGGGCTACGAGCAGTACTTC. This codes for CASTAQGQEGYEQYF. The full variable domain, in which reference TRBV7-9 and TRBJ2-7 provide the parts outside the CDR3, is DTGVSQNPRHKITKRGQNVTFRCDPISEHNRLYWYRQTLGQGPEFLTYFQNEAQLEKSRLLSDRFSAERPKGSFSTLEIQRTEQGDSAMYLCASTAQGQEGYEQYFGPGTRLTVT.

The chain recombines TRBV7-2 with TRBJ2-4; 10 bases map to TRBD2. The length of the CDR3 is 15 residues. The V gene end was trimmed by 7 bases and the J gene end by 6 bases; junction bases not matched to a gene: 9. Germline CDR1 reads SGHTA; CDR2 reads FQGNSA. The CDR3 DNA reads as TGTGCCAGCACCCCCGAACTAGCGGGGACAAACATTCAGTACTTC. Protein sequence: CASTPELAGTNIQYF.

This clone was counted only a few times. The chain has TRBV29-1 and TRBJ2-5; 12 positions match TRBD2. CDR1 SQVTM and CDR2 ANQGSEA come from the germline V gene. V was clipped by 0 bases and J by 2 bases; unmatched bases: 4. The CDR3 has 16 residues. CDR3: CSVEETSGGPQETQYF. The CDR3 DNA is TGCAGCGTTGAAGAGACTAGCGGGGGCCCTCAAGAGACCCAGTACTTC.

The rearrangement links TRBV5-4 to TRBJ2-6; 9 bases match TRBD1. Per the germline V gene, CDR1 is SGHNT and CDR2 is YYREEE (reference sequence). The J segment lost 4 bases and the V segment lost 4 bases, leaving 9 bases of the junction unmatched. The CDR3 is 17 amino acids. This CDR3 is CASSPRGQGSGANVLTF. DNA for the CDR3: TGTGCCAGCAGCCCACGGGGACAGGGATCAGGGGCCAACGTCCTGACTTTC.

The chain couples TRBV30 to TRBJ1-5; no firm D call. The ends were cut back, 7 bases at V and 3 bases at J, with 16 bases in the middle. Germline lookup yields CDR1 GTSNPN and CDR2 SVGIG (reference sequence). The CDR3 consists of 14 residues. The CDR3 here is CAFSRAGINQPQHF. As DNA, the CDR3 is TGTGCCTTCTCGAGGGCGGGGATCAATCAGCCCCAGCATTTT.

The chain's CDR3 is CASSDYRVGANVLTF. CDR3 DNA: TGTGCCAGCAGCGACTACAGGGTTGGGGCCAACGTCCTGACTTTC. The chain couples TRBV9 to TRBJ2-6, with a weak D call TRBD1 (6 bases). The CDR3 covers 15 residues. Trimming took 3 bases from V and 3 from J, leaving 10 bases between them. The germline gives CDR1 SGDLS, CDR2 YYNGEE.

This chain uses TRBV29-1 with TRBJ1-1; no definite D call. Per germline, CDR1 SQVTM and CDR2 ANQGSEA. The CDR3 runs to 12 residues. The V end was cut by 4 bases, the J end by 0 bases, with 6 bases between. The CDR3 here is CSVGRVNTEAFF. CDR3 in DNA: TGCAGCGTTGGAAGGGTGAACACTGAAGCTTTCTTT.

Turning to this clone: A far larger clone is one base from this, pointing to a likely read error. This chain joins TRBV13 and TRBJ1-2; no reliable D call. Between the trimmed V and J ends, which lost 2 bases and 2 bases, there was a span of 6 bases. The CDR3 consists of 13 residues. Germline V gives CDR1 PRHDT, CDR2 FYEKMQ (reference sequence). The CDR3 loop reads CASSLKGNYGYTF. DNA for the CDR3: TGTGCCAGCAGCTTAAAAGGGAACTATGGCTACACCTTC. Together with reference TRBV13 and TRBJ1-2, the CDR3 gives the full variable domain: AAGVIQSPRHLIKEKRETATLKCYPIPRHDTVYWYQQGPGQDPQFLISFYEKMQSDKGSIPDRFSAQQFSDYHSELNMSSLELGDSALYFCASSLKGNYGYTFGSGTRLTVV.

The chain joins TRBV4-2 to TRBJ1-2; a possible D gene is TRBD1 (5 bases). Germline loops: CDR1 LGHNA, CDR2 YNFKEQ. V was pared by 1 base and J by 4 bases, with 10 bases between. CDR3 length: 14 amino acids. The DNA for the CDR3 is TGTGCCAGCAGCCAAGGCGGGACGATCTATGGCTACACCTTC. Translation: CASSQGGTIYGYTF.

The V call is TRBV29-1, the J call TRBJ1-1; 10 positions match TRBD1. After removal of 6 bases from V and 8 bases from J, the junction contained 12 bases not matched to a gene. Germline V gene lookup returns CDR1 SQVTM and CDR2 ANQGSEA. This CDR3 contains 14 residues. CDR3 loop: CSVVPRTGGPEAFF. CDR3 nucleotides: TGCAGCGTGGTTCCGCGGACAGGGGGGCCCGAAGCTTTCTTT.

CDR3 loop: CATQPPANTGELFF. DNA for the CDR3: TGTGCCACCCAGCCCCCCGCTAACACCGGGGAGCTGTTTTTT. The chain joins TRBV25-1 to TRBJ2-2; D is unresolved. V gave up 10 bases and J gave up 2 bases, with 14 bases separating them. CDR3 size: 14 residues. Germline V gives CDR1 MGHDK, CDR2 SYGVNS.

In its sample, this clone was seen a few times. The chain employs TRBV5-4 and TRBJ2-5, with a possible D match to TRBD1 (5 bases). The CDR3 length is 15 residues. V was shortened by 5 bases and J by 1 base, with 15 bases between the two germline ends. The germline CDR1 and CDR2 sequences are SGHNT and YYREEE (reference sequence). CDR3 in DNA: TGTGCCAGCAGGTCGGCCCAGACAGTCCAAGAGACCCAGTACTTC. Its translation is CASRSAQTVQETQYF.

This clone came up a few times. The rearrangement joins TRBV10-3 to TRBJ2-7; D remains ambiguous. The CDR3 runs 15 residues. With 4 bases removed from V and 6 bases from J, the gap between germline ends came to 19 bases. Germline assignment: CDR1 ENHRY and CDR2 SYGVKD. This CDR3 is CAISGTGIGSGEQYF. In DNA, the CDR3 is TGTGCCATCAGTGGAACCGGAATAGGGTCCGGCGAGCAGTACTTC.